Below, 29 T cell receptor beta chains from the same sample are listed, as sequenced in a study of beta chain features in type 1 diabetes. Study-wide results and limits: TCRB CDR3s were moderately but significantly shorter in Type 1 diabetes patients in all four CD4+ subsets.

The sequenced template was cDNA made from the entire isolated RNA. The assay was immunoSEQ multiplex PCR, and TCRdb's table has in-frame clones only and misses some. The sample holds around 690,000 clones, around 11% seen once. Their target antigens are unknown. The material sequenced was naive CD4+ T cells from blood. These receptor sequences come from a man aged 30 to 45 with type 1 diabetes.

This clone was detected only a few times. This sequence joins TRBV2 and TRBJ1-1; 9 bases are a match to TRBD1. The CDR3 consists of 14 residues. Germline lookup yields CDR1 SNHLY and CDR2 FYNNEI. J lost 4 bases, V lost 6 bases, and 6 bases had no gene match. DNA of the CDR3: TGTGCCAGCAGCGGGACAGGGAAGGGCACTGAAGCTTTCTTT. The encoded protein is CASSGTGKGTEAFF.

This clone was detected only a few times. V usage is TRBV2 and J usage is TRBJ1-1; D not certain. Germline lookup yields CDR1 SNHLY and CDR2 FYNNEI. The V gene lost 3 bases and the J gene lost 0 bases, with 8 bases spanning the gap. The CDR3 length is 14 residues. This chain's CDR3 is CASSDGNMNTEAFF. CDR3 sequence (DNA): TGTGCCAGCAGTGATGGGAACATGAACACTGAAGCTTTCTTT.

The genes are TRBV10-3 and TRBJ2-3; TRBD2 matches 7 bases. The length of the CDR3 is 15 residues. From germline, CDR1 is ENHRY and CDR2 SYGVKD. V lost 8 bases to trimming and J lost 0 bases; unmatched junction nucleotides: 8. CDR3 coding DNA: TGTGCCATCGGTCGGGGGGTTGCTAGCACAGATACGCAGTATTTT. Amino acids: CAIGRGVASTDTQYF.

A few counts support this clone. The sample contains more than one DNA sequence encoding this CDR3. The chain has TRBV7-2 and TRBJ2-7; the D call may be TRBD1 or TRBD2 (5 bases each). The CDR3 spans 14 residues. Germline V CDR1 and CDR2: SGHTA, FQGNSA. V lost 3 bases, J lost 2 bases, and 11 bases lay in between. CDR3 nucleotides: TGTGCCAGCAGCTTGGGGACCGTCGCCTACGAGCAGTACTTC. Translating it yields CASSLGTVAYEQYF.

In its sample, this clone was seen a few times. V gene TRBV14 combines with J gene TRBJ2-1; no clear D. The CDR3 length is 14 residues. Trimming removed 1 base at V and 4 bases at J, with 8 bases between. CDR1 is SGHDN and CDR2 is FVKESK in the germline V gene. The CDR3 region has the DNA TGTGCCAGCAGCCAAGGGTCCCCTTACAATGAGCAGTTCTTC. Amino acid sequence: CASSQGSPYNEQFF.

CDR3 bases: TGTGCCTGGAACCCGCAGGAGAATTCACCCCTCCACTTT. Its protein product is CAWNPQENSPLHF. This chain uses TRBV30 with TRBJ1-6; D is undetermined. Per germline, CDR1 GTSNPN and CDR2 SVGIG (reference sequence). Trimming pared 4 bases from V and 7 bases from J, leaving 11 bases between. This CDR3 has 13 amino acids.

This clone occurred a few times. The chain combines TRBV9 with TRBJ1-2; the D is unclear. V lost 7 bases, J lost 0 bases, and 7 bases lay in between. CDR3 length equals 12 residues. Germline values: CDR1 SGDLS, CDR2 YYNGEE. CDR3 region: CASGATNYGYTF. The CDR3 bases are TGTGCCAGCGGAGCTACTAACTATGGCTACACCTTC.

The V and J genes are TRBV7-8 and TRBJ2-3, with 8 bases fitting TRBD1. Germline trimming cut 2 bases from V and 4 bases from J; bases unmatched to any gene: 8. From germline, CDR1 is SGHVS and CDR2 FQNEAQ. The CDR3 is 16 amino acids. CDR3 nucleotide sequence: TGTGCCAGCAGCTTAAACCCGACAGGGGACGCAGATACGCAGTATTTT. The encoded protein is CASSLNPTGDADTQYF.

This clone has only a few counts. The chain is built from TRBV10-3 and TRBJ2-7; a weak D match, TRBD1 (6 bases). The CDR3 loop spans 12 amino acids. Germline CDR1 ENHRY, CDR2 SYGVKD. The V gene lost 11 bases and the J gene lost 3 bases, with 14 bases spanning the gap. CDR3 region: CASRDMVYEQYF. The CDR3, as DNA: TGTGCCTCCCGGGACATGGTCTACGAGCAGTACTTC.

The rearrangement uses TRBV7-2 and TRBJ2-6, with a weak D call TRBD1 (5 bases). Deletions cut 1 base from V and 0 bases from J, with 10 bases between. CDR1 SGHTA and CDR2 FQGNSA come from the germline V gene. CDR3 size: 17 residues. The CDR3 is CASSLGWGSSGANVLTF. The CDR3 DNA follows: TGTGCCAGCAGCTTAGGATGGGGCAGCTCTGGGGCCAACGTCCTGACTTTC.

This clone has more than one count but fewer than ten. V usage is TRBV7-9 and J usage is TRBJ2-2; the match to TRBD2 covers 7 bases. The trim removed 5 bases at V and 3 bases at J, leaving 9 bases unmatched. The CDR3 has 16 residues. In germline, CDR1 is SEHNR, CDR2 FQNEAQ (reference sequence). The CDR3 reads CASSPVRGGDTGELFF. CDR3 in DNA: TGTGCCAGCAGCCCGGTCCGGGGAGGGGACACCGGGGAGCTGTTTTTT.

This chain joins TRBV2 and TRBJ1-1; tentative D call: TRBD1 (5 bases). The CDR3 loop spans 13 amino acids. CDR1 SNHLY and CDR2 FYNNEI come from the germline V gene. V lost 6 bases, J lost 1 base, and 9 bases lay in between. The DNA for the CDR3 is TGTGCCAGCAGGGGACTGGGGAACACTGAAGCTTTCTTT. This codes for CASRGLGNTEAFF.

This clone was seen only a few times. This chain joins TRBV29-1 and TRBJ2-2, with 9 bases that match TRBD1. The V gene's germline CDR1 is SQVTM and CDR2 ANQGSEA. This CDR3 is 14 amino acids long. V was pared by 7 bases and J by 6 bases, with 9 bases of the junction left unmatched. CDR3 region: CSGMGQGRSGELFF. The CDR3 nucleotides read TGCAGCGGGATGGGACAGGGCCGCTCCGGGGAGCTGTTTTTT.

The CDR3 protein is CASSRPPGQPQHF. In nucleotides, the CDR3 is TGTGCCAGCAGCCGACCGCCGGGCCAGCCCCAGCATTTT. This sequence joins TRBV7-2 and TRBJ1-5; no clear D gene. CDR1 and CDR2 from the germline V gene are SGHTA and FQGNSA. The CDR3 length is 13 residues. Trimming removed 5 bases at V and 7 bases at J, with 12 bases between. Complete variable domain (other parts from reference TRBV7-2 and TRBJ1-5): GAGVSQSPSNKVTEKGKDVELRCDPISGHTALYWYRQSLGQGLEFLIYFQGNSAPDKSGLPSDRFSAERTGGSVSTLTIQRTQQEDSAVYLCASSRPPGQPQHFGDGTRLSIL.

V usage is TRBV6-5 and J usage is TRBJ1-3; D is uncertain. V dropped 4 bases and J dropped 0 bases, with 10 bases sitting between them. The length of the CDR3 is 15 residues. Germline V gene data show CDR1 as MNHEY and CDR2 as SVGAGI. For the CDR3, the DNA is TGTGCCAGCAGTTTCCAGACCGACTCTGGAAACACCATATATTTT. Residues: CASSFQTDSGNTIYF.

This clone was picked up a small number of times. CDR3 amino acids: CASRLEGTETQYF. DNA of the CDR3: TGTGCCAGCAGACTAGAGGGTACGGAGACCCAGTACTTC. The rearrangement links TRBV27 to TRBJ2-5, with D perhaps matching TRBD2 (5 bases). Trimming pared 6 bases from V and 5 bases from J, leaving 13 bases between. The CDR3 has 13 residues. Germline lookup yields CDR1 MNHEY and CDR2 SMNVEV (reference sequence).

This clone has more than one count but fewer than ten. The V gene is TRBV10-3, the J gene TRBJ2-3; perhaps TRBD2 as D (6 bases). Germline CDR1 reads ENHRY; CDR2 reads SYGVKD. This CDR3 contains 13 residues. V was pared by 4 bases and J by 2 bases, with 7 bases between. CDR3 DNA: TGTGCCATCAGTGGGGACTTCACAGATACGCAGTATTTT. Translating gives CAISGDFTDTQYF.

The chain is built from TRBV11-1 and TRBJ2-3; D gene ambiguous. Germline-derived CDR1 and CDR2 are SGHAT and FQDESV (reference sequence). The CDR3 totals 14 residues. V lost 5 bases, J lost 2 bases, and 11 bases lay in between. CDR3: CASSQSPNTDTQYF. In nucleotides, the CDR3 is TGTGCCAGCAGCCAGTCGCCTAACACAGATACGCAGTATTTT.

The chain couples TRBV5-5 to TRBJ2-3, with 9 nucleotides matching TRBD1. The germline V gene encodes CDR1 SGHKS and CDR2 YYEKEE (reference sequence). V dropped 2 bases and J dropped 3; count of bases not matched to a gene: 4. This CDR3 has 15 amino acids. The CDR3 loop is CASSFGTGSTDTQYF. The CDR3, as DNA: TGTGCCAGCAGCTTCGGGACAGGGAGTACAGATACGCAGTATTTT. The full variable domain, in which reference TRBV5-5 and TRBJ2-3 provide the parts outside the CDR3, is DAGVTQSPTHLIKTRGQQVTLRCSPISGHKSVSWYQQVLGQGPQFIFQYYEKEERGRGNFPDRFSARQFPNYSSELNVNALLLGDSALYLCASSFGTGSTDTQYFGPGTRLTVL.

V gene TRBV27 combines with J gene TRBJ1-6; the match to TRBD1 covers 8 bases. The J segment lost 5 bases and the V segment lost 5 bases, leaving 5 bases of the junction unmatched. Germline assignment: CDR1 MNHEY and CDR2 SMNVEV (reference sequence). The CDR3 sequence is 15 residues long. The CDR3 is CASSPRTGNNSPLHF. The CDR3 region has the DNA TGTGCCAGCAGTCCCCGGACAGGGAATAATTCACCCCTCCACTTT.

This clone has just a few counts. The chain links TRBV7-2 to TRBJ2-5, with a possible D match to TRBD1 (5 bases). V lost 4 bases to trimming and J lost 5 bases, with 17 bases between them. The CDR3 is 15 residues long. Germline-derived CDR1 and CDR2 are SGHTA and FQGNSA. In nucleotides, the CDR3 is TGTGCCAGCAGCTCCCTTGGGGCGCGTCGGGAGACCCAGTACTTC. Amino acid sequence: CASSSLGARRETQYF.

Only a few counts were recorded for this clone. Germline is not matched at one junction end, which may reflect a read error. This chain connects TRBV7-7 to TRBJ2-5, with 12 bases aligning to TRBD1. The CDR3 is 16 residues long. Germline CDR1 is SSHAT and CDR2 is FNYEAQ (reference sequence). The CDR3: CASSATGTGGSETQYF. CDR3 DNA sequence: TGTGCTAGCAGCGCCACCGGGACAGGGGGCTCAGAGACCCAGTACTTC.

The chain combines TRBV2 with TRBJ2-7; 7 bases agree with TRBD2. Trimming cost V 6 bases and J 2 bases; bases outside gene matches: 10. Germline V gives CDR1 SNHLY, CDR2 FYNNEI. The CDR3 loop spans 15 amino acids. In DNA form, the CDR3 reads TGTGCCAGCAGATCATCCGTAGGGACTACCTACGAGCAGTACTTC. This codes for CASRSSVGTTYEQYF.

The CDR3 reads CASSLVLDNEQFF. The CDR3 coding sequence is TGTGCCAGCAGCTTAGTACTTGACAATGAGCAGTTCTTC. The chain has TRBV7-2 and TRBJ2-1; no firm D call. CDR3 length equals 13 residues. Trimming took 1 base from V and 5 from J, leaving 6 bases between them. Germline CDR1 reads SGHTA; CDR2 reads FQGNSA. The full variable domain, with the rest looked up from reference TRBV7-2 and TRBJ2-1, is GAGVSQSPSNKVTEKGKDVELRCDPISGHTALYWYRQSLGQGLEFLIYFQGNSAPDKSGLPSDRFSAERTGGSVSTLTIQRTQQEDSAVYLCASSLVLDNEQFFGPGTRLTVL.

The table lists this clone with a few counts. The chain combines TRBV7-6 with TRBJ2-5, with a tentative D call TRBD2 (5 bases). The V gene's germline CDR1 is SGHVS and CDR2 FNYEAQ. The CDR3 totals 12 residues. The V end lost 6 bases, the J end lost 1 base, and 6 bases lay between the germline ends. The CDR3 nucleotides read TGTGCCAGCAGTCGGGGCCAAGAGACCCAGTACTTC. Residues: CASSRGQETQYF. The full variable domain, its missing parts supplied by reference TRBV7-6 and TRBJ2-5, is GAGVSQSPRYKVTKRGQDVALRCDPISGHVSLYWYRQALGQGPEFLTYFNYEAQQDKSGLPNDRFSAERPEGSISTLTIQRTEQRDSAMYRCASSRGQETQYFGPGTRLLVL.

V is TRBV5-4 and J is TRBJ1-4, with TRBD1 matching over 9 bases. The CDR3 extends over 14 amino acids. The germline CDR1 and CDR2 sequences are SGHNT and YYREEE (reference sequence). The J segment lost 6 bases and the V segment lost 1 base, leaving 1 base of the junction unmatched. Here the CDR3 DNA reads TGTGCCAGCAGCTTGCGGGACAGGGATGAAAAACTGTTTTTT. Translation gives CASSLRDRDEKLFF.

A few counts support this clone. V gene TRBV18 combines with J gene TRBJ1-6, with a weak D call TRBD1 (6 bases). Trimming removed 3 bases at V and 12 bases at J, with 15 bases between. Germline V gene sequence: CDR1 KGHSH, CDR2 LQKENI. This CDR3 has 14 residues. The CDR3 bases are TGTGCCAGCTCACCCAACAGGGAATTGAAACCCCTCCACTTT. This sequence encodes CASSPNRELKPLHF.

The chain recombines TRBV18 with TRBJ2-3; D is uncertain. The CDR3 contains 14 residues. V was trimmed by 3 bases and J by 1 base, leaving 8 bases between them. From germline, CDR1 is KGHSH and CDR2 LQKENI. Written as DNA, the CDR3 is TGTGCCAGCTCACCGGCCTTCCGCACAGATACGCAGTATTTT. Amino acids: CASSPAFRTDTQYF.

The chain employs TRBV13 and TRBJ2-3; TRBD2 matches at 10 bases. The CDR3 loop spans 17 amino acids. V lost 0 bases, J lost 2 bases, and 5 bases stayed unmatched. CDR1 PRHDT and CDR2 FYEKMQ come from the germline V gene (reference sequence). CDR3 sequence: CASSLGHTSGVTDTQYF. Written as DNA, the CDR3 is TGTGCCAGCAGCTTAGGCCACACTAGCGGGGTCACAGATACGCAGTATTTT.